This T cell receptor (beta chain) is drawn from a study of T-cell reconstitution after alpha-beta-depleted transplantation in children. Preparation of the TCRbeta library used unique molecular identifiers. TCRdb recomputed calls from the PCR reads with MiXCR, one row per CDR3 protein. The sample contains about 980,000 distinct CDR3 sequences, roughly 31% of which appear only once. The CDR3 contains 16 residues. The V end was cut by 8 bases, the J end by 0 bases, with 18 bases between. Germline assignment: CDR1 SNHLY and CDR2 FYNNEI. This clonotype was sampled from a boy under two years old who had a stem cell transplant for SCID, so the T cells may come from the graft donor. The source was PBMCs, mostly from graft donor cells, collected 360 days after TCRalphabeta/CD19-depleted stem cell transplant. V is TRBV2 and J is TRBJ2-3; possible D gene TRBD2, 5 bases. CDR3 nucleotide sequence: TGTGCCAGCGTTGGCAGCGGAACTACTAGCACAGATACGCAGTATTTT. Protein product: CASVGSGTTSTDTQYF.